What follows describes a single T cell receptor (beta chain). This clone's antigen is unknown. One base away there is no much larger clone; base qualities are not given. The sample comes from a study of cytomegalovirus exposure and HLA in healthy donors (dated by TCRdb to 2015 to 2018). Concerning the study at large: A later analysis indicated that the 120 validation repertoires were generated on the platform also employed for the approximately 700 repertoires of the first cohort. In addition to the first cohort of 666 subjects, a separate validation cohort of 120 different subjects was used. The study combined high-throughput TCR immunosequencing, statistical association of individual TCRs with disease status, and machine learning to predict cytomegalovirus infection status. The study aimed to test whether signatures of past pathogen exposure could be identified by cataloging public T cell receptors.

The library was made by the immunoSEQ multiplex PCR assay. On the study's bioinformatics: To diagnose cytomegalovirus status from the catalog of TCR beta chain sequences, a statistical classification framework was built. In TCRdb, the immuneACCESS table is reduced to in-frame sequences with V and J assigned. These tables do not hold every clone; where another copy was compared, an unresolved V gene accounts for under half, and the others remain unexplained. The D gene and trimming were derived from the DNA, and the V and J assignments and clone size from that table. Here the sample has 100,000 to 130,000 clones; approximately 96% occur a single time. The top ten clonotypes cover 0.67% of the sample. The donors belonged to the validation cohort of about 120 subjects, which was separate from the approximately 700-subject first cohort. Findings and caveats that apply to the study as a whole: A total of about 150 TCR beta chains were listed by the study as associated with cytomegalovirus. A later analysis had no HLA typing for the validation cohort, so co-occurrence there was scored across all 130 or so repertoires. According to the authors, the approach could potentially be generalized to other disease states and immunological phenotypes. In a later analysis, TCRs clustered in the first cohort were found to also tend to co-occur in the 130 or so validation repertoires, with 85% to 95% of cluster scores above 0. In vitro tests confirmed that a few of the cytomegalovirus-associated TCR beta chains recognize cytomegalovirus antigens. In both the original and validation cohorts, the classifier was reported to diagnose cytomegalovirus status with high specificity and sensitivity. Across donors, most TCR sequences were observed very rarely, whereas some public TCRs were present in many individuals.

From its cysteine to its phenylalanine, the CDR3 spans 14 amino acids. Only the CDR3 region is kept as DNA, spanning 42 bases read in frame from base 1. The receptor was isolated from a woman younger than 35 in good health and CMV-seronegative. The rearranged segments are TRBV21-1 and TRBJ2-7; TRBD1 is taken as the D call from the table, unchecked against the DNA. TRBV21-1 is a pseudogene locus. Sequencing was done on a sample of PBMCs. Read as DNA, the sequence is TGTGCCAAGAAGGACAGGTTGAATCCCTACGAGCAGTACTTC. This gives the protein CAKKDRLNPYEQYF.